These T cell receptor beta chains were read from a single sample in a study of brain T cells in children with intractable seizures. Sequenced by immunoSEQ multiplex PCR; TCRdb stores in-frame clones only, minus some. Found here are 50,000 to 80,000 clones, about 96% of them singletons; the top ten hold around 0.4%. The sequencing used peripheral blood, collected at surgery. The source of these receptors is a boy in the first two years of life with focal cortical dysplasia and intractable seizures. Each CDR3 is given with its conserved first and last residue. D genes are given only for firm matches. A clone size is listed for some rows: how often the clone was seen (once, few, many), or a class if it is expanded.

v_gene: TRBV28
abundance: few
d_gene: .
j_gene: TRBJ1-1
CDR3aa: CASSFHPTDLLNTEAFF
CDR3nt: TGTGCCAGCAGTTTCCACCCGACAGACCTTTTAAACACTGAAGCTTTCTTT

v_gene: TRBV5-6
abundance: .
d_gene: .
j_gene: TRBJ2-1
CDR3aa: CASRPQGTYNEQFF
CDR3nt: TGTGCCAGCAGACCCCAGGGGACCTACAATGAGCAGTTCTTC

v_gene: TRBV7-2
abundance: .
d_gene: .
j_gene: TRBJ1-6
CDR3aa: CASSLVPGSLGNSPLHF
CDR3nt: TGTGCCAGCAGCTTAGTACCAGGGTCCCTGGGGAATTCACCCCTCCACTTT

v_gene: TRBV2
abundance: few
d_gene: TRBD1
j_gene: TRBJ1-1
CDR3aa: CASAGTGYTEAFF
CDR3nt: TGTGCCAGCGCCGGGACAGGGTACACTGAAGCTTTCTTT

v_gene: TRBV12-3/TRBV12-4
abundance: .
d_gene: .
j_gene: TRBJ2-1
CDR3aa: CASSLGGDEQFF
CDR3nt: TGTGCCAGCAGTTTAGGAGGCGATGAGCAGTTCTTC

v_gene: TRBV9
abundance: once
d_gene: TRBD1
j_gene: TRBJ1-3
CDR3aa: CASSVGTGGNTIYF
CDR3nt: TGTGCCAGCAGCGTCGGGACAGGCGGAAACACCATATATTTT

v_gene: TRBV6-5
abundance: .
d_gene: TRBD1
j_gene: TRBJ2-7
CDR3aa: CASSYEGQGLQYF
CDR3nt: TGTGCCAGCAGTTACGAGGGACAGGGCTTGCAGTACTTC

v_gene: TRBV5-8
abundance: .
d_gene: TRBD2
j_gene: TRBJ2-3
CDR3aa: CASSRPWTSWSTDTQYF
CDR3nt: TGTGCCAGCAGCCGCCCATGGACTAGTTGGAGCACAGATACGCAGTATTTT

v_gene: TRBV4-3
abundance: once
d_gene: .
j_gene: TRBJ2-3
CDR3aa: CASSQVSSGTDTQYF
CDR3nt: TGCGCCAGCAGCCAAGTGTCTAGCGGCACAGATACGCAGTATTTT

v_gene: TRBV6-2/TRBV6-3
abundance: .
d_gene: .
j_gene: TRBJ1-1
CDR3aa: CASSYAGTEAFF
CDR3nt: TGTGCCAGCAGTTATGCAGGCACTGAAGCTTTCTTT

v_gene: TRBV5-1
abundance: few
d_gene: .
j_gene: TRBJ1-6
CDR3aa: CASSLDRDNSPLHF
CDR3nt: TGCGCCAGCAGCTTGGACAGGGATAATTCACCCCTCCACTTT

v_gene: TRBV2
abundance: .
d_gene: TRBD2
j_gene: TRBJ2-7
CDR3aa: CAGGTSEARYEQYF
CDR3nt: TGTGCCGGCGGGACTAGCGAGGCTCGCTACGAGCAGTACTTC